This TCR beta chain was obtained from a study of regulatory T cells in long-lasting Graves disease. Findings and caveats of the study: TRBV28, TRBJ1-2 and TRBJ2-5 were favored in persistent disease.

Library construction for TCR beta used iRepertoire HTBI primers and Arm-PCR of CDR3 regions. TCRdb redid the calling of the multiplex PCR reads with MiXCR, one entry per CDR3 protein. The table records roughly 510,000 distinct CDR3 sequences, about 15% of them present only once. Looked up from germline, CDR1 is SGDLS and CDR2 is YYNGEE. The CDR3 is 17 amino acids. V was clipped by 0 bases and J by 6 bases; unmatched bases: 13. This clonotype has just a few counts. Its antigen is still unknown. Time point defined: newly diagnosed GD, antithyroid drugs for less than 3 months. With RNA extracted from PBMCs as input, the TCR library was made. The sample was also reused in another study, on T cells in Graves' hyperthyroidism and ophthalmopathy. That report notes: Exclusion of a patient resulted from uncontrolled infection, other autoimmune disease, pregnancy or lactation. Most thyroid clonotypes expanded above 0.001 appeared in blood too.

The source material was peripheral blood mononuclear cells (PBMCs), sampled at new diagnosis, from a patient treated with antithyroid drugs. The J gene is TRBJ2-5, the V gene TRBV9; 8 bases are a match to TRBD1. This receptor was obtained from a man between 18 and 35 years old with Graves disease. The CDR3 here is CASSVGPSDRVVQTQYF. CDR3 coding DNA: TGTGCCAGCAGCGTAGGTCCATCGGACAGGGTGGTTCAGACCCAGTACTTC.